This paragraph reports one TCR beta chain. What it binds is not known. The data stem from a study of T cell responses to AZD1222 COVID-19 vaccine. Study findings and constraints: Spike-specific TCR breadth and depth grew following two AZD1222 doses. At baseline, seropositivity was found in only a handful of AZD1222 recipients.

V was shortened by 5 bases and J by 5 bases, with 25 bases between the two germline ends. Germline loops: CDR1 LNHDA, CDR2 SQIVND (reference sequence). This CDR3 region has 18 residues. Sequencing was performed with immunoSEQ multiplex PCR; in TCRdb, only in-frame clones are kept and a portion is missing. The sample includes roughly 150,000 clones, around 88% of them seen just once. This clonotype was sampled from an adult in good health. The sample here was peripheral blood, taken on day 0 of MenACWY control vaccination. V is TRBV19 and J is TRBJ1-5, with D perhaps matching TRBD1 (6 bases). DNA for the CDR3: TGTGCCAGTAGTCATCCGAGATTGGGGGGGCAAGACGATCAGCCCCAGCATTTT. Protein sequence: CASSHPRLGGQDDQPQHF.